These 24 T cell receptor beta chains were sequenced from one sample in a study of T cell repertoires in cytomegalovirus infection. TCRdb re-called the reads with MiXCR, one entry per CDR3 protein. The sample lists about 230,000 distinct CDR3 sequences, over 20% occurring once. Sequencing used CD8+ T cells from PBMCs. The receptor set was obtained from a human donor in good health (CMV status not recorded). Some clones in this sample may be carry-over from other donors' samples.

The chain couples TRBV7-8 to TRBJ1-5; tentative D call: TRBD1 (6 bases). The length of the CDR3 is 14 residues. V was shortened by 5 bases and J by 4 bases, with 12 bases between the two germline ends. The germline gives CDR1 SGHVS, CDR2 FQNEAQ. The CDR3 loop reads CASSPTGQNQPQHF. In nucleotides, the CDR3 is TGTGCCAGCAGCCCGACAGGCCAAAATCAGCCCCAGCATTTT. The full variable domain, completed using reference TRBV7-8 and TRBJ1-5, is GAGVSQSPRYKVAKRGQDVALRCDPISGHVSLFWYQQALGQGPEFLTYFQNEAQLDKSGLPSDRFFAERPEGSVSTLKIQRTQQEDSAVYLCASSPTGQNQPQHFGDGTRLSIL.

This clonotype was observed many times. The chain combines TRBV7-2 with TRBJ2-3; D is tentatively TRBD1 or TRBD2 (5 bases each). Trimming left V 4 bases short and J 5 bases short, with 22 bases between. The length of the CDR3 is 17 residues. Germline V gene sequence: CDR1 SGHTA, CDR2 FQGNSA. CDR3 bases: TGTGCCAGCAGCTCCCCTCCTTTTCCGGGGACCGAAGATACGCAGTATTTT. Encoded protein: CASSSPPFPGTEDTQYF.

This clonotype was seen at least ten times. The rearrangement joins TRBV7-6 to TRBJ2-7; no firm D call. Germline CDR1 reads SGHVS; CDR2 reads FNYEAQ. This CDR3 has 13 residues. Between the trimmed V and J ends, which lost 5 bases and 0 bases, there was a span of 8 bases. The DNA of the CDR3 is TGTGCCAGCAGCGAGGAGAGCTCCTACGAGCAGTACTTC. Its translation is CASSEESSYEQYF.

This clonotype has just a few counts. This rearrangement joins TRBV6-8 to TRBJ2-5; possibly TRBD2 for D (6 bases). This CDR3 has 14 amino acids. Germline V gene lookup returns CDR1 MNHGY and CDR2 SAAAGT. Trimming cost V 2 bases and J 3 bases, with 10 bases left between them. CDR3 region: CASSYGAGKETQYF. CDR3 nucleotides: TGTGCCAGCAGTTACGGGGCGGGGAAAGAGACCCAGTACTTC.

The chain employs TRBV4-1 and TRBJ1-2, with D possibly matching TRBD1 (6 bases). The V gene lost 0 bases and the J gene lost 3 bases, with 14 bases spanning the gap. The CDR3 has 16 residues. Germline CDR1 MGHRA, CDR2 YSYEKL. The chain's CDR3 is CASSQDRAGVYYGYTF. The CDR3 DNA reads TGCGCCAGCAGCCAAGATAGAGCAGGGGTCTACTATGGCTACACCTTC.

This clonotype occurred a few times. This chain joins TRBV20-1 and TRBJ2-3; D uncertain. Between the trimmed V and J ends, which lost 3 bases and 0 bases, there was a span of 10 bases. The length of the CDR3 is 14 residues. Germline lookup yields CDR1 DFQATT and CDR2 SNEGSKA (reference sequence). The CDR3 protein is CSASHQESTDTQYF. CDR3 DNA sequence: TGCAGTGCTAGTCATCAGGAGAGCACAGATACGCAGTATTTT.

A few counts support this clonotype. The rearrangement joins TRBV7-9 to TRBJ2-3, with D possibly being TRBD2 (7 bases). The germline V gene has CDR1 SEHNR and CDR2 FQNEAQ (reference sequence). This CDR3 comprises 14 residues. The V end lost 4 bases, the J end lost 5 bases, and 13 bases lay between the germline ends. DNA of the CDR3: TGTGCCAGCAGCTCCGCGGGGGCTGGAGATACGCAGTATTTT. It is translated as CASSSAGAGDTQYF.

This clonotype was seen only a few times. V is TRBV19 and J is TRBJ2-2; D unresolved. The CDR3 loop spans 15 amino acids. Germline V lookup: CDR1 LNHDA, CDR2 SQIVND (reference sequence). V was clipped by 3 bases and J by 2 bases, with 10 bases between them. The CDR3 protein is CASSMSNDNTGELFF. The CDR3 DNA reads as TGTGCCAGTAGTATGAGTAACGACAACACCGGGGAGCTGTTTTTT.

This clonotype showed up just a few times. The rearrangement uses TRBV4-1 and TRBJ2-3; 7 bases agree with TRBD2. Germline CDR1 reads MGHRA; CDR2 reads YSYEKL. The CDR3 runs 20 residues. After removal of 1 base from V and 6 bases from J, the junction contained 22 bases not matched to a gene. In nucleotides, the CDR3 is TGCGCCAGCAGCCAAGGCCTCGGACTAGGTCCCCCATCGCTCATGGATACGCAGTATTTT. Encoded protein: CASSQGLGLGPPSLMDTQYF.

V and J are TRBV28 and TRBJ2-7; D remains unclear. V gave up 5 bases and J gave up 0 bases, with 11 bases separating them. There are 14 residues in the CDR3. CDR1 MDHEN and CDR2 SYDVKM come from the germline V gene. CDR3 DNA sequence: TGTGCCAGCAGTCGGACCCCGGGCTCCTACGAGCAGTACTTC. Translated: CASSRTPGSYEQYF. Combining the CDR3 with reference TRBV28 and TRBJ2-7 gives the whole variable domain DVKVTQSSRYLVKRTGEKVFLECVQDMDHENMFWYRQDPGLGLRLIYFSYDVKMKEKGDIPEGYSVSREKKERFSLILESASTNQTSMYLCASSRTPGSYEQYFGPGTRLTVT.

This clonotype was counted ten times or more. The chain carries TRBV27 and TRBJ2-1; D is unresolved. Trimming took 5 bases from V and 12 from J, leaving 17 bases between them. The germline V gene has CDR1 MNHEY and CDR2 SMNVEV (reference sequence). The CDR3 is 13 amino acids. The CDR3 nucleotides are TGTGCCAGCAGTCCCTCCCTGGGGTACGGGCAGTTCTTC. This translates into CASSPSLGYGQFF.

The chain has TRBV5-6 and TRBJ1-5, with D possibly matching TRBD1 (5 bases). Per the germline V gene, CDR1 is SGHDT and CDR2 is YYEEEE. The ends were cut back, 3 bases at V and 6 bases at J, with 10 bases in the middle. The CDR3 is made up of 13 amino acids. In nucleotides, the CDR3 is TGTGCCAGCAGCTATGGGACGGGTCAGCCCCAGCATTTT. Its translation is CASSYGTGQPQHF. Full variable domain (missing parts from reference TRBV5-6 and TRBJ1-5): DAGVTQSPTHLIKTRGQQVTLRCSPKSGHDTVSWYQQALGQGPQFIFQYYEEEERQRGNFPDRFSGHQFPNYSSELNVNALLLGDSALYLCASSYGTGQPQHFGDGTRLSIL.

This clonotype was recorded many times. This chain uses TRBV7-2 with TRBJ1-1; D unresolved. In germline, CDR1 is SGHTA, CDR2 FQGNSA. Deletions cut 0 bases from V and 1 base from J, with 9 bases between. CDR3 size: 15 residues. The CDR3: CASSLAARENTEAFF. The CDR3 DNA reads as TGTGCCAGCAGCTTAGCGGCCAGAGAGAACACTGAAGCTTTCTTT. The complete variable domain, with remaining parts taken from reference TRBV7-2 and TRBJ1-1, reads GAGVSQSPSNKVTEKGKDVELRCDPISGHTALYWYRQSLGQGLEFLIYFQGNSAPDKSGLPSDRFSAERTGGSVSTLTIQRTQQEDSAVYLCASSLAARENTEAFFGQGTRLTVV.

In this sample, this clonotype turned up a few times. The CDR3 DNA is TGCGCCAGCAGCTTTGGGACAGTTGCCTACAATGAGCAGTTCTTC. It yields the protein CASSFGTVAYNEQFF. V gene TRBV5-1 combines with J gene TRBJ2-1; TRBD1 matches at 7 bases. The germline gives CDR1 SGHRS, CDR2 YFSETQ. The CDR3 consists of 15 residues. V was clipped by 2 bases and J by 2 bases; unmatched bases: 4.

The V gene is TRBV5-1, the J gene TRBJ2-3, with TRBD2 matching over 7 bases. CDR1 and CDR2 (germline): SGHRS, YFSETQ. With V trimmed by 4 bases and J by 0 bases, 8 bases remained unmatched. This CDR3 is 16 amino acids long. CDR3 in amino acids: CASSGLAGVSTDTQYF. As DNA, the CDR3 is TGCGCCAGCAGCGGTCTCGCGGGGGTGAGCACAGATACGCAGTATTTT.

The chain employs TRBV3-1 and TRBJ2-3, with a possible D match to TRBD2 (5 bases). Trimming took 3 bases from V and 0 from J, leaving 13 bases between them. The CDR3 loop spans 16 amino acids. Per germline, CDR1 LGHDT and CDR2 YNNKEL (reference sequence). The CDR3 region is CASSQILGLSTDTQYF. The CDR3 nucleotides read TGTGCCAGCAGCCAGATATTAGGACTCAGCACAGATACGCAGTATTTT.

The chain has TRBV20-1 and TRBJ2-1; the match to TRBD2 covers 11 bases. CDR1 is DFQATT and CDR2 is SNEGSKA in the germline V gene (reference sequence). Losses at the gene ends were 5 bases for V and 4 bases for J; bases not matched to a gene: 7. The CDR3 sequence is 15 residues long. CDR3 residues: CSAWLAGGHYNEQFF. The CDR3 DNA is TGCAGTGCTTGGTTAGCGGGGGGGCATTACAATGAGCAGTTCTTC.

This clonotype occurred a few times. The genes are TRBV12-3 or TRBV12-4 and TRBJ2-7; weak D call: TRBD1 (5 bases). This CDR3 is 14 amino acids long. V lost 6 bases, J lost 2 bases, and 14 bases lay in between. CDR3 sequence: CASRHTDRPYEQYF. The CDR3 DNA sequence: TGTGCCAGCAGGCATACCGACAGACCCTACGAGCAGTACTTC.

This clonotype was counted many times. Compared with germline, one end of the junction differs, possibly owing to a read error. The chain joins TRBV7-9 to TRBJ1-3; D ambiguous. CDR1 and CDR2 from the germline V gene are SEHNR and FQNEAQ (reference sequence). This CDR3 has 12 amino acids. The CDR3 DNA is TGTGCCAGCAGCCCCTCACCGGGCCGGTTCGACTTT. Translated, it gives CASSPSPGRFDF. Full variable domain (rest looked up from reference TRBV7-9 and TRBJ1-3): DTGVSQNPRHKITKRGQNVTFRCDPISEHNRLYWYRQTLGQGPEFLTYFQNEAQLEKSRLLSDRFSAERPKGSFSTLEIQRTEQGDSAMYLCASSPSPGRFDFGEGSWLTVV.

This clonotype was seen ten or more times. V and J are TRBV7-8 and TRBJ1-1; D is unclear. V was trimmed by 5 bases and J by 3 bases, leaving 13 bases between them. Germline V gene lookup returns CDR1 SGHVS and CDR2 FQNEAQ. CDR3 length equals 14 residues. This CDR3 reads CASSPLSTHTEAFF. The CDR3 coding sequence is TGTGCCAGCAGCCCACTTTCGACCCACACTGAAGCTTTCTTT.

There are many counts of this clonotype. The genes are TRBV7-2 and TRBJ2-7, with TRBD1 matching 7 bases. Trimming removed 5 bases from V and 6 bases from J; junction bases left unmatched: 13. Germline V gene sequence: CDR1 SGHTA, CDR2 FQGNSA. The CDR3 consists of 15 residues. The CDR3 loop is CASSPTGNIRGEQYF. The CDR3 DNA is TGTGCCAGCAGCCCGACAGGGAACATTAGAGGCGAGCAGTACTTC.

The table lists this clonotype with a few counts. J is TRBJ2-3 and V is TRBV5-4, with 8 bases identical to TRBD2. CDR1 and CDR2 (germline): SGHNT, YYREEE (reference sequence). The trim removed 4 bases at V and 4 bases at J, leaving 11 bases unmatched. CDR3 length: 16 residues. The CDR3 nucleotides are TGTGCCAGCAGCACTGAACCGGGACTAGGGGCAGATACGCAGTATTTT. It is translated as CASSTEPGLGADTQYF.

There are many counts of this clonotype. The CDR3 region has the DNA TGTGCCAGCAGCTTCATCCGCCAGAGCTCCTACGAGCAGTACTTC. Translated: CASSFIRQSSYEQYF. V is TRBV11-2 and J is TRBJ2-7, with D hard to call. This CDR3 comprises 15 residues. From germline, CDR1 is SGHAT and CDR2 FQNNGV. The V and J ends lost 3 bases and 0 bases respectively, with 12 bases between them.

This clonotype is medium-sized. V usage is TRBV7-6 and J usage is TRBJ2-3; a weak D match, TRBD2 (5 bases). The CDR3 sequence is 16 residues long. CDR1 is SGHVS and CDR2 is FNYEAQ in the germline V gene. Deletions cut 1 base from V and 2 bases from J, with 13 bases between. Here the CDR3 reads CASSLEDSGNTDTQYF. DNA for the CDR3: TGTGCCAGCAGCTTAGAGGACTCGGGGAACACAGATACGCAGTATTTT.